The TCR beta chain under discussion was sequenced for a study of beta chain features in type 1 diabetes. Regarding the study as a whole: Researchers could not determine here whether HLA type influences TCRB rearrangement. Among patients with Type 1 diabetes, TCRB CDR3s were moderately but significantly shorter in every one of the four CD4+ subsets.

As concerns this clone: Its antigen is not identified.

The CDR3 spans 14 residues. Germline lookup yields CDR1 SGHRS and CDR2 YFSETQ. The germline V and J ends were trimmed by 2 bases and 5 bases, with 13 bases remaining between them. The investigators reverse transcribed all of the isolated RNA, so they sequenced expressed TCRB transcripts. Generated by immunoSEQ multiplex PCR, the TCRdb table keeps only in-frame clones and is missing some. The sample yields tens of thousands of clones, 30% to 35% seen once. Each sorted population was over 98% pure. The chain joins TRBV5-1 to TRBJ2-5; weak D call: TRBD2 (6 bases). Sequenced: stem cell memory CD4+ T cells from blood. This receptor was identified in a woman under 30 in good health. The CDR3 protein is CASSFGTSEETQYF. The DNA of the CDR3 is TGCGCCAGCAGCTTCGGGACTTCTGAGGAGACCCAGTACTTC. The full variable domain, its missing parts supplied by reference TRBV5-1 and TRBJ2-5, is KAGVTQTPRYLIKTRGQQVTLSCSPISGHRSVSWYQQTPGQGLQFLFEYFSETQRNKGNFPGRFSGRQFSNSRSEMNVSTLELGDSALYLCASSFGTSEETQYFGPGTRLLVL.